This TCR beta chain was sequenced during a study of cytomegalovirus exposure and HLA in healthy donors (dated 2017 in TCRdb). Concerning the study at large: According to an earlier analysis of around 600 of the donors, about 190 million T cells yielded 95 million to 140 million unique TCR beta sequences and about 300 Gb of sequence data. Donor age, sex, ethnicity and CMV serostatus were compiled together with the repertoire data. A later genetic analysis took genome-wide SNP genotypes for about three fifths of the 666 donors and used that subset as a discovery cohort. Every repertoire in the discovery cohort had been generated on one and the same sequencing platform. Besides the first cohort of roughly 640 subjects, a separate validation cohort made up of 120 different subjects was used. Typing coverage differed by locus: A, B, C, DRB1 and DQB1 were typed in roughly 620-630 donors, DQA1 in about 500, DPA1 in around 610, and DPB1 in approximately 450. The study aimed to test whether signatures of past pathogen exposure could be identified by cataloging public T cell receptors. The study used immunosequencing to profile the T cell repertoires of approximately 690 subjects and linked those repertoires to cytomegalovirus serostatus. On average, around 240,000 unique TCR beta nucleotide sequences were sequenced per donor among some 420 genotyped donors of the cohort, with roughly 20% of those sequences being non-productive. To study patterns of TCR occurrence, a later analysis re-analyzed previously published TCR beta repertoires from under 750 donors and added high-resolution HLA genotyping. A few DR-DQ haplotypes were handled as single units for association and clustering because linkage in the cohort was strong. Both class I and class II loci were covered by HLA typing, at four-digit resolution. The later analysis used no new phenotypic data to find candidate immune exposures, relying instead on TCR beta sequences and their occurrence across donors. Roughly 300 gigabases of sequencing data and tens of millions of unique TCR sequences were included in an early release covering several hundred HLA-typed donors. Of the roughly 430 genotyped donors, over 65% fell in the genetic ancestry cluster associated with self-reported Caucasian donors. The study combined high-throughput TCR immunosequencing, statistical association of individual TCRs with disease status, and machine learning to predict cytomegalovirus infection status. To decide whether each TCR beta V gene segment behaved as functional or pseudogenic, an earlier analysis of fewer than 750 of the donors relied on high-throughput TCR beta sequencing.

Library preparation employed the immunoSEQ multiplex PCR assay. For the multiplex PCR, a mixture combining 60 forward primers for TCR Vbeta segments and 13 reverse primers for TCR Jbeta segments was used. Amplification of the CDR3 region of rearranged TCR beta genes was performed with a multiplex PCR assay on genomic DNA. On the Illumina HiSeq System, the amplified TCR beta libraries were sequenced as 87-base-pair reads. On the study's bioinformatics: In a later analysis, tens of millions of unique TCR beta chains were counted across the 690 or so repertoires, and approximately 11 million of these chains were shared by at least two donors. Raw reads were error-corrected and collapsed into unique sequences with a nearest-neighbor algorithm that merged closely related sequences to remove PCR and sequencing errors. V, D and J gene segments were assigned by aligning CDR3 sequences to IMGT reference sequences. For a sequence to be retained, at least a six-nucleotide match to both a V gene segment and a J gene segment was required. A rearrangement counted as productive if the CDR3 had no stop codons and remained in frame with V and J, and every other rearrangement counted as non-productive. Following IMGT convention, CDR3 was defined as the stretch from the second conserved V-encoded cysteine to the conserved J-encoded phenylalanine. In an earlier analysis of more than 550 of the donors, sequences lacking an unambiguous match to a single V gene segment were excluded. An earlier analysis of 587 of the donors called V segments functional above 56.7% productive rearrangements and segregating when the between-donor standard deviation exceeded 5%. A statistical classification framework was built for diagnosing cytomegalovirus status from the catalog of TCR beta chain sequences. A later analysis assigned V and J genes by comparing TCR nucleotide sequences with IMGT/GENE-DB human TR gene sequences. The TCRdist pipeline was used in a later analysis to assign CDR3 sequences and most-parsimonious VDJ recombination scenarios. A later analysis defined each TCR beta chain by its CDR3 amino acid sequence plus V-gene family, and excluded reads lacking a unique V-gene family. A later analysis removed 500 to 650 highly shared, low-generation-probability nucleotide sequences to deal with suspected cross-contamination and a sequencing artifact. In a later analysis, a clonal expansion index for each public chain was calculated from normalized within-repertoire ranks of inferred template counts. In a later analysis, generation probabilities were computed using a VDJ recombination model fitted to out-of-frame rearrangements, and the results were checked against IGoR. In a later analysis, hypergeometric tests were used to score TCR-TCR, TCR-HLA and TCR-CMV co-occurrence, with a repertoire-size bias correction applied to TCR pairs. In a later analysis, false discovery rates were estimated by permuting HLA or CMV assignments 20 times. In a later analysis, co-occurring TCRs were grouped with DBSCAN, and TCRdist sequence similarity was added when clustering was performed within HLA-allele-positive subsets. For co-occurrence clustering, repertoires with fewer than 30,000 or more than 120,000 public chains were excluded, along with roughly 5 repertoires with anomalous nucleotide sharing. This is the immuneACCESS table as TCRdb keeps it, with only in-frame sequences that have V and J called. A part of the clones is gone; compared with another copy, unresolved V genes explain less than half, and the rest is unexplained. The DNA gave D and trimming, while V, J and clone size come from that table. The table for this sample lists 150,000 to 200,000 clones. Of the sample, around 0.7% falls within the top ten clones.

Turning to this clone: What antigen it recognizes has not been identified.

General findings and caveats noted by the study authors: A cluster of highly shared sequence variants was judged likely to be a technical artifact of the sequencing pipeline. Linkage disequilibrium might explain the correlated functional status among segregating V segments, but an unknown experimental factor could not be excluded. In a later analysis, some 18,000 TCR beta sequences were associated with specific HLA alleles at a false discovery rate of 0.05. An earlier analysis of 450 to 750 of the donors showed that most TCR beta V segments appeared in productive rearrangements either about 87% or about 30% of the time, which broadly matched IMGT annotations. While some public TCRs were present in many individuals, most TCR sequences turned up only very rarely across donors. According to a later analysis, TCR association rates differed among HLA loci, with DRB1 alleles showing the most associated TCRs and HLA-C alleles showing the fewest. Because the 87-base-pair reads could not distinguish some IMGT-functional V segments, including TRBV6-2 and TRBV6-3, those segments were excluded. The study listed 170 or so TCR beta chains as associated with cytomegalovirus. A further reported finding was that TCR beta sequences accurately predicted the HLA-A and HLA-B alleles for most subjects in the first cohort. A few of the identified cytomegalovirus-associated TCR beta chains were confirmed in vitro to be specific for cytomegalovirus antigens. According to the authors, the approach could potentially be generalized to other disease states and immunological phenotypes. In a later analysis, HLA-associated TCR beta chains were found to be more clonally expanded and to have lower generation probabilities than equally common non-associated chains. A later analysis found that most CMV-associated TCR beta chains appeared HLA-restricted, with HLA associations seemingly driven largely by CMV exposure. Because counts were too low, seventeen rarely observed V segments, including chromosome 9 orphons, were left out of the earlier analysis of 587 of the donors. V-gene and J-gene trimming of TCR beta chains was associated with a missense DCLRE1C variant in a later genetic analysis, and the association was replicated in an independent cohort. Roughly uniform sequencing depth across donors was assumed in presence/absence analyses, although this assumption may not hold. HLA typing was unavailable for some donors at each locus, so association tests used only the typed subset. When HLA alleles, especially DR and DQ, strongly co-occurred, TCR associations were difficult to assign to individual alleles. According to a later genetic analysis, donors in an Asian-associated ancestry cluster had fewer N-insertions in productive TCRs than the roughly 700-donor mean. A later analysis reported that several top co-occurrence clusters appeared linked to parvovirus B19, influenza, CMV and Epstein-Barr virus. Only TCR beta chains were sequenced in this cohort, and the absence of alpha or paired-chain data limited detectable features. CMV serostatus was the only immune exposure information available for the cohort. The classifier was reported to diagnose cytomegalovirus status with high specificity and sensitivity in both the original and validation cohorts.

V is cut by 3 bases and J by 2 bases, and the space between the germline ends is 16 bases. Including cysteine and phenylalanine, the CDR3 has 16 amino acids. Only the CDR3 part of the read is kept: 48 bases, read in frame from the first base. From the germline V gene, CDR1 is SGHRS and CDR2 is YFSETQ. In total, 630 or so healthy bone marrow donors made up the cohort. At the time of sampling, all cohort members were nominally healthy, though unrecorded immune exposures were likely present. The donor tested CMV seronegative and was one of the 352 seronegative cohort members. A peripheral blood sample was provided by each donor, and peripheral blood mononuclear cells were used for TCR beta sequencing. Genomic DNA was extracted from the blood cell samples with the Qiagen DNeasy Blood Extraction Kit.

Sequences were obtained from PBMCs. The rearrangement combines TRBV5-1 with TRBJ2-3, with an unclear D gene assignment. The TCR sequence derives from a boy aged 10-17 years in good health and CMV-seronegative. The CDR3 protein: CASSSDGFEVTDTQYF. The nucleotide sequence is TGCGCCAGCAGCTCTGATGGGTTTGAGGTCACAGATACGCAGTATTTT.